These 19 T cell receptor beta chains came from one sample sequenced in a study of shared clonotypes between healthy human individuals. TCRdb's table, derived via immunoSEQ multiplex PCR, lists solely in-frame clones and lacks some. This table has roughly 330,000 clones, less than 85% appearing once. The sequenced material came from memory CD4+ T cells sorted from blood. As for subset: CD45RA-negative fraction. These receptors originate from a man aged 30 to 45 in good health.

The chain combines TRBV30 with TRBJ2-3, with D maybe TRBD1 (5 bases). Germline-derived CDR1 and CDR2 are GTSNPN and SVGIG (reference sequence). With 5 bases removed from V and 5 bases from J, the gap between germline ends came to 8 bases. The CDR3 spans 11 residues. CDR3 amino acids: CAWSQGDTQYF. DNA of the CDR3: TGTGCCTGGTCTCAGGGAGATACGCAGTATTTT.

This clone was picked up a small number of times. The identical CDR3 is also encoded by other nucleotide sequences in the sample. V and J are TRBV27 and TRBJ1-4; possibly TRBD1 for D (6 bases). Trimming removed 2 bases from V and 6 bases from J, with 19 bases in between. Germline V gene lookup returns CDR1 MNHEY and CDR2 SMNVEV (reference sequence). The CDR3 is made up of 17 amino acids. The CDR3 region has the DNA TGTGCCAGCAGTTTAACGGGGGGTCGGGGGGCGTATGAAAAACTGTTTTTT. It codes for CASSLTGGRGAYEKLFF.

The chain is built from TRBV19 and TRBJ1-6; 7 nucleotides agree with TRBD1. Germline CDR1 reads LNHDA; CDR2 reads SQIVND (reference sequence). The CDR3 covers 16 residues. The ends lost 8 bases at V and 7 bases at J; junction bases unmatched: 14. CDR3 amino acids: CASGITGTTGNSPLHF. DNA of the CDR3: TGTGCCAGTGGGATTACCGGGACGACAGGGAATTCACCCCTCCACTTT.

The genes are TRBV28 and TRBJ1-1, with D hard to call. Germline V gene sequence: CDR1 MDHEN, CDR2 SYDVKM. Trimming cost V 7 bases and J 0 bases, with 21 bases left between them. This CDR3 comprises 17 residues. CDR3 nucleotide sequence: TGTGCCAGCAACTCGGAGGGAAGGCAGAACATGAACACTGAAGCTTTCTTT. It translates to CASNSEGRQNMNTEAFF.

This chain links TRBV5-1 with TRBJ2-7; the match to TRBD2 covers 7 bases. Unmatched junction bases numbered 7, after V lost 4 bases and J lost 3 bases. Germline CDR1 reads SGHRS; CDR2 reads YFSETQ. The CDR3 extends over 14 amino acids. The CDR3 is CASSPSGENYEQYF. The DNA for the CDR3 is TGCGCCAGCAGCCCTAGCGGAGAAAACTACGAGCAGTACTTC.

This clone was seen more than once but under ten times. The CDR3 DNA reads as TGTGCCTGGAGTGTACGGGGGAGCGAGACCCAGTACTTC. Residues: CAWSVRGSETQYF. The chain employs TRBV30 and TRBJ2-5, with D maybe TRBD2 (6 bases). Trimming removed 0 bases from V and 5 bases from J, with 10 bases in between. This CDR3 has 13 amino acids. Per germline, CDR1 GTSNPN and CDR2 SVGIG (reference sequence). The full variable domain, completed using reference TRBV30 and TRBJ2-5, is SQTIHQWPATLVQPVGSPLSLECTVEGTSNPNLYWYRQAAGRGLQLLFYSVGIGQISSEVPQNLSASRPQDRQFILSSKKLLLSDSGFYLCAWSVRGSETQYFGPGTRLLVL.

CDR3 nucleotides: TGTGCCAGCAGCACAAACAGGGGGCAGAACACTGAAGCTTTCTTT. Its protein is CASSTNRGQNTEAFF. This rearrangement joins TRBV7-8 to TRBJ1-1; 9 bases align to TRBD1. The CDR3 is made up of 15 amino acids. Trimming removed 5 bases from V and 1 base from J; junction bases left unmatched: 5. Germline V lookup: CDR1 SGHVS, CDR2 FQNEAQ.

The chain links TRBV2 to TRBJ2-1; no firm D call. CDR3 size: 13 residues. Germline V gene data show CDR1 as SNHLY and CDR2 as FYNNEI. Between the trimmed V and J ends, which lost 2 bases and 8 bases, there was a span of 10 bases. This CDR3 is CASSEIRVDEQFF. The CDR3 bases are TGTGCCAGCAGTGAAATAAGAGTCGATGAGCAGTTCTTC.

J is TRBJ1-2 and V is TRBV19, with D possibly being TRBD1 (5 bases). CDR1 and CDR2 from the germline V gene are LNHDA and SQIVND (reference sequence). V lost 5 bases and J lost 7, with 20 bases in between. This CDR3 is 15 amino acids long. DNA of the CDR3: TGTGCCAGTAGTCCTAGAGGGACGGCCGGCGGTGGCTACACCTTC. This sequence encodes CASSPRGTAGGGYTF.

The rearrangement links TRBV28 to TRBJ1-2; D remains unclear. The V and J ends lost 6 bases and 5 bases respectively, with 7 bases between them. From germline, CDR1 is MDHEN and CDR2 SYDVKM. The CDR3 has 11 amino acids. The CDR3: CASSTQYGYTF. CDR3 DNA sequence: TGTGCCAGCAGCACACAGTATGGCTACACCTTC.

In this sample, this clone turned up once. This rearrangement joins TRBV4-2 to TRBJ2-5; D might be TRBD1 or TRBD2, each matching 5 bases. This CDR3 is built from 15 residues. Germline lookup yields CDR1 LGHNA and CDR2 YNFKEQ. V was pared by 2 bases and J by 3 bases, with 13 bases between. CDR3 DNA sequence: TGTGCCAGCAGCCAAAAGGGGCTAGCCGAAGAGACCCAGTACTTC. The encoded protein is CASSQKGLAEETQYF.

Only a few counts were recorded for this clone. The chain couples TRBV7-3 to TRBJ2-3; no definite D call. The CDR3 loop spans 14 amino acids. The germline V gene encodes CDR1 SGHTA and CDR2 FQGTGA. The V gene lost 6 bases and the J gene lost 13 bases, with 23 bases spanning the gap. Here the CDR3 DNA reads TGTGCCAGCAGAGAGATGGTAACGGAACCCCTTAAGTATTTT. Amino acid sequence: CASREMVTEPLKYF.

The chain joins TRBV4-1 to TRBJ2-7, with 7 positions matching TRBD1. From germline, CDR1 is MGHRA and CDR2 YSYEKL. The CDR3 totals 13 residues. Trimming at V came to 10 bases and at J to 1 base, leaving 7 bases not matched to a gene. CDR3 coding DNA: TGCGCCACTGCCGAGGGGGCATCCTACGAGCAGTACTTC. Translation gives CATAEGASYEQYF.

The sample holds many counts of this clone. CDR3 in amino acids: CSVASPRGQGAYEQYF. CDR3 DNA sequence: TGCAGCGTTGCCAGCCCGAGGGGACAGGGGGCCTACGAGCAGTACTTC. This chain links TRBV29-1 with TRBJ2-7; 11 positions agree with TRBD1. The length of the CDR3 is 16 residues. After removal of 4 bases from V and 2 bases from J, the junction contained 10 bases not matched to a gene. Germline CDR1 is SQVTM and CDR2 is ANQGSEA.

As concerns this clone: Other DNA sequences within the sample encode an identical CDR3. The chain employs TRBV19 and TRBJ1-2, with D hard to call. CDR3 length: 12 residues. Germline V CDR1 and CDR2: LNHDA, SQIVND (reference sequence). V lost 4 bases, J lost 2 bases, and 5 bases lay in between. This CDR3 is CASSTLNYGYTF. CDR3 DNA sequence: TGTGCCAGTAGTACATTGAACTATGGCTACACCTTC.

The CDR3 reads CASRSTHLAAVLHEQYF. CDR3 coding DNA: TGTGCCAGCAGGTCCACCCACCTCGCAGCGGTCTTACACGAGCAGTACTTC. The chain joins TRBV2 to TRBJ2-7, with D possibly matching TRBD2 (5 bases). Between the trimmed V and J ends, which lost 6 bases and 5 bases, there was a span of 26 bases. CDR1 and CDR2 (germline): SNHLY, FYNNEI. The CDR3 is 17 amino acids.

The chain recombines TRBV2 with TRBJ2-2; D remains ambiguous. From germline, CDR1 is SNHLY and CDR2 FYNNEI. V dropped 6 bases and J dropped 1 base, with 9 bases sitting between them. The CDR3 consists of 14 residues. CDR3 in DNA: TGTGCCAGCAGAAAAAGCCAGAACACCGGGGAGCTGTTTTTT. Translated, it gives CASRKSQNTGELFF.

This chain joins TRBV5-1 and TRBJ1-1; D ambiguous. Germline V gene lookup returns CDR1 SGHRS and CDR2 YFSETQ. The CDR3 has 15 residues. V lost 0 bases, J lost 1 base, and 10 bases lay in between. CDR3 nucleotides: TGCGCCAGCAGCTTGGCTGGGGTGGGGAACACTGAAGCTTTCTTT. This codes for CASSLAGVGNTEAFF.

The chain links TRBV5-5 to TRBJ1-5, with TRBD1 matching over 9 bases. V shed 0 bases, J shed 5 bases, and the junction held 3 bases outside the gene matches. The CDR3 spans 15 residues. Per germline, CDR1 SGHKS and CDR2 YYEKEE (reference sequence). The CDR3 nucleotides are TGTGCCAGCAGCTTGGAAGGGACAGGGTATCAGCCCCAGCATTTT. Its protein product is CASSLEGTGYQPQHF.